A selection of T cell receptor beta chains follows, all from one sample in a study of blood T cells in healthy people across ages. Each CDR3 protein gets one entry after TCRdb re-called the 5' RACE reads with MiXCR. The repertoire holds 650,000 to 1,000,000 distinct CDR3 sequences, with 30% to 45% as singletons. Sample: blood. The receptors come from a man aged 18 to 30 in good health. The CDR3 runs from the conserved cysteine through the conserved F or W. A D gene is named only where the DNA matches it firmly. The size field is filled for only some rows; it gives once, few, many or a size class.

v_call: TRBV25-1
clone_size: .
d_call: .
j_call: TRBJ1-5
cdr3_nt: TGTGCCAGCAGTCCCTCTCAGCCCCAGCATTTT
cdr3_aa: CASSPSQPQHF

v_call: TRBV4-1
clone_size: few
d_call: .
j_call: TRBJ1-1
cdr3_nt: TGCGCCAGCAGCCAATTCACTGGGGGGGCGGGCGGCACTGAAGCTTTCTTT
cdr3_aa: CASSQFTGGAGGTEAFF

v_call: TRBV6-7
clone_size: .
d_call: TRBD1
j_call: TRBJ1-5
cdr3_nt: TGTGCCAGCACCGCACAGGGGGCAAGGGTTCATCTTTATAGCAATCAGCCCCAGCATTTT
cdr3_aa: CASTAQGARVHLYSNQPQHF

v_call: TRBV4-1
clone_size: once
d_call: .
j_call: TRBJ2-5
cdr3_nt: TGCGCCAGCAGCCAACAGGGAAAGGAGGCTTATCGAGAGACCCAGTACTTC
cdr3_aa: CASSQQGKEAYRETQYF

v_call: TRBV12-3/TRBV12-4
clone_size: .
d_call: .
j_call: TRBJ2-2
cdr3_nt: TGTGCCAGCAGTGGACGACAGGTTAACACCGGGGAGCTGTTTTTT
cdr3_aa: CASSGRQVNTGELFF

v_call: TRBV7-9
clone_size: few
d_call: .
j_call: TRBJ2-3
cdr3_nt: TGTGCCAGCAGCCCGATAGGGTGGGGTGTTGGCGATACGCAGTATTTT
cdr3_aa: CASSPIGWGVGDTQYF

v_call: TRBV6-2/TRBV6-3
clone_size: .
d_call: .
j_call: TRBJ2-4
cdr3_nt: TGTGCCAGCAGTTGGGTTGCCAAAAACATTCAGTACTTC
cdr3_aa: CASSWVAKNIQYF

v_call: TRBV7-3
clone_size: few
d_call: TRBD1
j_call: TRBJ2-5
cdr3_nt: TGTGCCAGCAGCCAGACGGGACAGGGGGTACAAGAGACCCAGTACTTC
cdr3_aa: CASSQTGQGVQETQYF

v_call: TRBV6-5
clone_size: .
d_call: TRBD1
j_call: TRBJ1-1
cdr3_nt: TGTGCCAGCACTCCCCGGGGAGGGGGCCTGACTGAAGCTTTCTTT
cdr3_aa: CASTPRGGGLTEAFF

v_call: TRBV7-9
clone_size: .
d_call: .
j_call: TRBJ2-5
cdr3_nt: TGTGCCAGCAGCTTAATCAGCCGGGACGAGACCCAGTACTTC
cdr3_aa: CASSLISRDETQYF

v_call: TRBV20-1
clone_size: .
d_call: TRBD1
j_call: TRBJ1-2
cdr3_nt: TGCAGTGCTAGAGATAGAACAGGGGAAGGCTACACCTTC
cdr3_aa: CSARDRTGEGYTF

v_call: TRBV3-1
clone_size: .
d_call: .
j_call: TRBJ2-4
cdr3_nt: TGTGCCAGCAGCACCGGGACAGCCAAAAACATTCAGTACTTC
cdr3_aa: CASSTGTAKNIQYF

v_call: TRBV6-1
clone_size: .
d_call: TRBD1
j_call: TRBJ2-5
cdr3_nt: TGTGCCAGCAGTGCGGGACAGTACCAAGAGACCCAGTACTTC
cdr3_aa: CASSAGQYQETQYF

v_call: TRBV4-1
clone_size: .
d_call: TRBD1
j_call: TRBJ1-1
cdr3_nt: TGCGCCAGCAGCCAAGAAAGGAAAGGACAGGGGTTCCCTGAAGCTTTCTTT
cdr3_aa: CASSQERKGQGFPEAFF

v_call: TRBV6-1
clone_size: once
d_call: TRBD1
j_call: TRBJ2-5
cdr3_nt: TGTGTCAGCAGTGAAGCAGTCGGACAGGGTCAAGAGACCCAGTACTTC
cdr3_aa: CVSSEAVGQGQETQYF

v_call: TRBV4-2
clone_size: once
d_call: .
j_call: TRBJ2-7
cdr3_nt: TGTGCCAGCAGCCAAGATTGGCACAGTTCCTACGAGCAGTACTTC
cdr3_aa: CASSQDWHSSYEQYF

v_call: TRBV2
clone_size: few
d_call: TRBD1
j_call: TRBJ2-3
cdr3_nt: TGTGCCAGCAGTCTTAGGACAGGGGTGGATACGCAGTATTTT
cdr3_aa: CASSLRTGVDTQYF

v_call: TRBV13
clone_size: few
d_call: .
j_call: TRBJ1-2
cdr3_nt: TGTGCCAGCAGCTTGGGAGTTGGGGGTTGGCGGGGCTACACCTTC
cdr3_aa: CASSLGVGGWRGYTF

v_call: TRBV9
clone_size: .
d_call: .
j_call: TRBJ2-2
cdr3_nt: TGTGCCAGCAGCGCTGCGAACACCGGGGAGCTGTTTTTT
cdr3_aa: CASSAANTGELFF

v_call: TRBV20-1
clone_size: .
d_call: .
j_call: TRBJ2-7
cdr3_nt: TGCAGTGCTAGTAAAGGACCGGCCTACGAGCAGTACTTC
cdr3_aa: CSASKGPAYEQYF

v_call: TRBV29-1
clone_size: few
d_call: TRBD1
j_call: TRBJ1-1
cdr3_nt: TGCAGCGTTGAAGCAGGGGGGAACACTGAAGCTTTCTTT
cdr3_aa: CSVEAGGNTEAFF

v_call: TRBV6-2/TRBV6-3
clone_size: .
d_call: TRBD1
j_call: TRBJ2-1
cdr3_nt: TGTGCCAGCAGGCCAACAGGGGCCGGGTTGAATGAGCAGTTCTTC
cdr3_aa: CASRPTGAGLNEQFF

v_call: TRBV7-8
clone_size: .
d_call: .
j_call: TRBJ1-1
cdr3_nt: TGTGCCAGCAGCTTATCGTGGACCTCCACTGAAGCTTTCTTT
cdr3_aa: CASSLSWTSTEAFF

v_call: TRBV30
clone_size: few
d_call: TRBD1
j_call: TRBJ1-2
cdr3_nt: TGTGCCTGGAGTGTAGGGACAGGGCGTCCAACTAACTATGGCTACACCTTC
cdr3_aa: CAWSVGTGRPTNYGYTF

v_call: TRBV27
clone_size: few
d_call: .
j_call: TRBJ2-1
cdr3_nt: TGTGCCAGCAACTCCCCCGGCCCCCACAATGAGCAGTTCTTC
cdr3_aa: CASNSPGPHNEQFF

v_call: TRBV12-3/TRBV12-4
clone_size: .
d_call: .
j_call: TRBJ2-3
cdr3_nt: TGTGCCAGCACCTCCGGGCCGACAGATACGCGGTATTTT
cdr3_aa: CASTSGPTDTRYF

v_call: TRBV27
clone_size: .
d_call: TRBD1
j_call: TRBJ2-1
cdr3_nt: TGTGCCAGCAGCCCAGGGACAGGGTGGGAAAATGAGCAGTTCTTC
cdr3_aa: CASSPGTGWENEQFF

v_call: TRBV2
clone_size: few
d_call: .
j_call: TRBJ1-6
cdr3_nt: TGTGCCAGCAGCCCCAACGAGTATCCAAATTCACCCCTCCACTTT
cdr3_aa: CASSPNEYPNSPLHF

v_call: TRBV20-1
clone_size: .
d_call: .
j_call: TRBJ1-6
cdr3_nt: TGCAGTGCATCAGCCCTCCACTTT
cdr3_aa: CSASALHF

v_call: TRBV6-2/TRBV6-3
clone_size: .
d_call: TRBD1
j_call: TRBJ2-7
cdr3_nt: TGTGCCAGCAGGCCCCGACAGGGGTACGAGCAGTACTTC
cdr3_aa: CASRPRQGYEQYF

v_call: TRBV5-1
clone_size: few
d_call: .
j_call: TRBJ2-7
cdr3_nt: TGCGCCAGCAGCTGGACGGGGGTTGCCTACGAGCAGTACTTC
cdr3_aa: CASSWTGVAYEQYF

v_call: TRBV20-1
clone_size: .
d_call: TRBD1
j_call: TRBJ2-3
cdr3_nt: TGCAGTGCTACCTCGGGACAGAGAAGCACAGATACGCAGTATTTT
cdr3_aa: CSATSGQRSTDTQYF

v_call: TRBV18
clone_size: few
d_call: TRBD2
j_call: TRBJ2-1
cdr3_nt: TGTGCCAGCTCACTCGGGACTAGCGGGGGCGCCCCCTACAATGAGCAGTTCTTC
cdr3_aa: CASSLGTSGGAPYNEQFF

v_call: TRBV27
clone_size: .
d_call: .
j_call: TRBJ2-1
cdr3_nt: TGTGCCAGCAGTCCCGGGACGGCTAGAGACGATGAGCAGTTCTTC
cdr3_aa: CASSPGTARDDEQFF

v_call: TRBV25-1
clone_size: many
d_call: TRBD2
j_call: TRBJ2-1
cdr3_nt: TGTGCCAGCAGTGATGGGGGACTAGCGGGGGGGCAAGACTACAATGAGCAGTTCTTC
cdr3_aa: CASSDGGLAGGQDYNEQFF

v_call: TRBV10-3
clone_size: few
d_call: .
j_call: TRBJ1-1
cdr3_nt: TGTGCCATTGCGAGCAGGGATAGTGGTGAAGCTTTCTTT
cdr3_aa: CAIASRDSGEAFF

v_call: TRBV4-3
clone_size: few
d_call: TRBD1
j_call: TRBJ1-2
cdr3_nt: TGCGCCAGCAGCCAAGAGACAGGGGGCGCCGGCTACACCTTC
cdr3_aa: CASSQETGGAGYTF

v_call: TRBV20-1
clone_size: few
d_call: TRBD2
j_call: TRBJ2-1
cdr3_nt: TGCAGTGCTACCCTAGCGGCGGGGGGCTACAATGAGCAGTTCTTC
cdr3_aa: CSATLAAGGYNEQFF

v_call: TRBV5-1
clone_size: .
d_call: .
j_call: TRBJ2-4
cdr3_nt: TGCGCCAGCAGCTTCACAGCAGCCAAAAACATTCAGTACTTC
cdr3_aa: CASSFTAAKNIQYF

v_call: TRBV30
clone_size: few
d_call: .
j_call: TRBJ2-3
cdr3_nt: TGTGCCTGGAGTGTAGTAACCACAGATACGCAGTATTTT
cdr3_aa: CAWSVVTTDTQYF

v_call: TRBV15
clone_size: .
d_call: TRBD2
j_call: TRBJ2-5
cdr3_nt: TGTGCCACCAGACTCCGGACTAGCGGGGAAGAGACCCAGTACTTC
cdr3_aa: CATRLRTSGEETQYF

v_call: TRBV6-1
clone_size: .
d_call: TRBD1
j_call: TRBJ2-5
cdr3_nt: TGTGCCAGCAGACCGGGACAGGGGAAAGAGACCCAGTACTTC
cdr3_aa: CASRPGQGKETQYF

v_call: TRBV10-3
clone_size: many
d_call: TRBD1
j_call: TRBJ2-3
cdr3_nt: TGTGCCATCAGTTGGGACAGGGCCCCAGATACGCAGTATTTT
cdr3_aa: CAISWDRAPDTQYF

v_call: TRBV29-1
clone_size: many
d_call: TRBD2
j_call: TRBJ2-5
cdr3_nt: TGCAGCGTTGTTAAGCGGGGGGAGAAAGAGACCCAGTACTTC
cdr3_aa: CSVVKRGEKETQYF

v_call: TRBV10-3
clone_size: .
d_call: .
j_call: TRBJ2-3
cdr3_nt: TGTGCCATCAGTGAGAGTGAGGCGGAGATCACAGATACGCAGTATTTT
cdr3_aa: CAISESEAEITDTQYF